The present T cell receptor (beta chain) was sequenced within a study of T cell repertoires in cytomegalovirus infection. On the study more broadly: Both recently identified HLA-C-restricted and well-studied HLA-B-restricted CMV epitopes were used in the study. The public TCR beta signatures pointed to both CMV infection and matching HLA type.

Study outcomes and limitations: CMV-specific TCR beta clonotypes restricted by HLA-C were the ones dominating the ex vivo response.

Remarks on this clonotype: What it recognizes is unknown.

One entry per CDR3 protein results from TCRdb running MiXCR on the reads. The sample contains about a million distinct CDR3 sequences, around 30% of which appear only once. Sequences were derived from cultured CD8+ T cells from PBMCs, sampled from culture after CMV antigen stimulation. The receptor was derived from a human donor in good health (CMV status not recorded). Some clones in this sample may be carry-over from other donors' samples.

DNA for the CDR3: TGTGCCAGTAGTATCCCGGGAGGTAACTATGGCTACACCTTC. As protein: CASSIPGGNYGYTF. V gene TRBV19 combines with J gene TRBJ1-2; D not certain. Germline values: CDR1 LNHDA, CDR2 SQIVND (reference sequence). The CDR3 length is 14 residues. V lost 3 bases and J 1 base, leaving 9 bases between the germline ends.